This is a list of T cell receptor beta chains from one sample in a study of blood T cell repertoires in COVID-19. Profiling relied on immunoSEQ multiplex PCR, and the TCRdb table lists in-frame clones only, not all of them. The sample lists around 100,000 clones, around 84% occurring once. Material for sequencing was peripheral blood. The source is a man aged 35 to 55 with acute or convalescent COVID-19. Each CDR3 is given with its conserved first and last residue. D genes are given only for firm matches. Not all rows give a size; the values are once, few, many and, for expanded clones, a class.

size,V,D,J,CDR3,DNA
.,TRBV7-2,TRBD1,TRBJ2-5,CASSLDRGGQETQYF,TGTGCCAGCAGCTTGGACAGGGGGGGACAAGAGACCCAGTACTTC
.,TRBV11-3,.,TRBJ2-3,CASSSSRRLLSFTDTQYF,TGTGCCAGCAGCTCCTCGCGGAGGCTCCTTTCGTTCACAGATACGCAGTATTTT
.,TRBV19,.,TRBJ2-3,CASRRGHAVADTQYF,TGTGCCAGTAGAAGGGGCCACGCAGTCGCAGATACGCAGTATTTT
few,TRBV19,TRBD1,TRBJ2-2,CVSEDPGQGNTGELFF,TGTGTCTCCGAGGACCCGGGACAGGGGAACACCGGGGAGCTGTTTTTT
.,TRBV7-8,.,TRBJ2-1,CASSLVVPGLTPHNEQFF,TGTGCCAGCAGCTTAGTGGTCCCGGGACTTACCCCACACAATGAGCAGTTCTTC
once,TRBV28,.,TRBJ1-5,CASIRQVNQPQHF,TGTGCCAGCATAAGACAGGTCAATCAGCCCCAGCATTTT
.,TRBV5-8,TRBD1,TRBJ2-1,CASSLGQGVYNGQFF,TGTGCCAGCAGCCTAGGACAGGGTGTCTACAATGGGCAGTTCTTC
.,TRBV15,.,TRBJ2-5,CATSSPRETQYF,TGTGCCACCAGCAGCCCACGGGAGACCCAGTACTTC
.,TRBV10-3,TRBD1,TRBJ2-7,CAIKPGQGAYEQYF,TGTGCCATCAAACCGGGACAGGGGGCCTACGAGCAGTACTTC
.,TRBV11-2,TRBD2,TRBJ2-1,CASSAFSGSNNEQFF,TGTGCCAGCAGCGCATTTAGCGGGAGTAATAATGAGCAGTTCTTC
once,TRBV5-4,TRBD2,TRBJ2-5,CASSSGGSARETQYF,TGTGCCAGCAGCTCCGGGGGGAGCGCGAGGGAGACCCAGTACTTC
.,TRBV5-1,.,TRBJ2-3,CASSSGLSTDTQYF,TGCGCCAGCAGCTCGGGACTTTCCACAGATACGCAGTATTTT
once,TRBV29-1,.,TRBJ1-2,CSVGPEENTF,TGCAGCGTCGGTCCCGAGGAGAACACCTTC
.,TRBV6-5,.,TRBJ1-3,CASSYSRFGPGNTIYF,TGTGCCAGCAGTTACTCCCGGTTTGGGCCTGGAAACACCATATATTTT
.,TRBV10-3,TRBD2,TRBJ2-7,CAISELAETYEQYF,TGTGCCATCAGTGAGCTAGCGGAGACATACGAGCAGTACTTC
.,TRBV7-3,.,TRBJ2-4,CASSLGGDIQYF,TGTGCCAGCAGCTTGGGAGGAGACATTCAGTACTTC
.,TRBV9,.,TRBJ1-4,CASSAPGVRELFF,TGTGCCAGCAGCGCACCAGGGGTGAGAGAACTGTTTTTT